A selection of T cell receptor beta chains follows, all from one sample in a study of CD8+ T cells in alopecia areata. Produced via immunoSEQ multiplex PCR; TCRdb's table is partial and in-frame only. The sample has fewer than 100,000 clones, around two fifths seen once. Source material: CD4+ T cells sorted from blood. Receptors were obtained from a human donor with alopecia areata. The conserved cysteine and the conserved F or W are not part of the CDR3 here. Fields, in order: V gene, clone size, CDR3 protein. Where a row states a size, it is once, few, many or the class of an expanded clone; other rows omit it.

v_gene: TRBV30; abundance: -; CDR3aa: AWSLTSGGQGETQY
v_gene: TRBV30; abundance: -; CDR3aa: AWSALAGGTDTQY
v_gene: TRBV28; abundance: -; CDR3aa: ASRMAGTSAYNEQF
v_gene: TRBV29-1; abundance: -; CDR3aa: SVEDRANEKLF
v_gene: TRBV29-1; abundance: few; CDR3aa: SVTKTVMNTEAF
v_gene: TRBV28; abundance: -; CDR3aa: ASAAGEGYGYT
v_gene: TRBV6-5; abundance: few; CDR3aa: ASRPMGTDTQY
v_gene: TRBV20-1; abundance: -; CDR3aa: SASGFQVY
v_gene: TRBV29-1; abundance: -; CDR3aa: SVVGTGIQY
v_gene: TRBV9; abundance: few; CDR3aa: ASSSTDRVRGYT
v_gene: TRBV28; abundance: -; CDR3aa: ASRRGAYNSPLH
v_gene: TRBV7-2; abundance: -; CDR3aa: ASSISRGETQY
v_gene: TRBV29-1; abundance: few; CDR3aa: SVGGDGANVLT
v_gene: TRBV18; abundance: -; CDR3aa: ASSPGGGETQY
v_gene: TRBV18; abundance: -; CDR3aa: ASSPEDGSSGNTIY
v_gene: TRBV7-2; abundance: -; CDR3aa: ASSPPIDEQY
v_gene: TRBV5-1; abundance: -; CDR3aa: ASSLGIQDYGYT
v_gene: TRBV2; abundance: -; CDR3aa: ASRVGTDTQY
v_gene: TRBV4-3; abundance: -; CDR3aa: ASSSLDPQETQY
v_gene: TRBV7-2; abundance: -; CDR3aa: ASSSSPGTSGRLETQY
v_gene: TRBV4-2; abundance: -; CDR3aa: ASSQDYRETQY
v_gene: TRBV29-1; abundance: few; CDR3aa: SVGDRGLDTGELF
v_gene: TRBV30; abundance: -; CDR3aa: AWSVRDGQPQH
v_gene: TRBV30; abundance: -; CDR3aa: AWSTGADTQY
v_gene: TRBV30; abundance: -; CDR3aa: AWSGGSPDEQF
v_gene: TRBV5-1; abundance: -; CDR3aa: ASSRGQIQETQY
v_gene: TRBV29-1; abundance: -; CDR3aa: SVVEGGAGELF
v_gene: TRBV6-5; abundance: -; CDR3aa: ASSYSPETQY
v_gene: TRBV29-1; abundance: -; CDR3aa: SVAPGTTNTGELF
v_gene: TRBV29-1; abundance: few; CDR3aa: SVGGGANYGYT
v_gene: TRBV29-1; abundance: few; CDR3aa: SGGTSGGPNEQF